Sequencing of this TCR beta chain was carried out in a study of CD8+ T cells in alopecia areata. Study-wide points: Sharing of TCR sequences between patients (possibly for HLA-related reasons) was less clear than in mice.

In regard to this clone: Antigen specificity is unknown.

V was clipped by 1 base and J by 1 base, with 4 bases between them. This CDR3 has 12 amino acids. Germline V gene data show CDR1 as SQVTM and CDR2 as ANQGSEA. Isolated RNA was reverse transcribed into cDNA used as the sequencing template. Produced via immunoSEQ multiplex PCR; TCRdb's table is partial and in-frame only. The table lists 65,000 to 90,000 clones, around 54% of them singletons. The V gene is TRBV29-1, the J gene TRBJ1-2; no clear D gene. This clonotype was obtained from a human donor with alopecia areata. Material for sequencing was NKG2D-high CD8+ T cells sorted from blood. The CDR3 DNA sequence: TGCAGCGTTGAAGTCAGTAACTATGGCTACACCTTC. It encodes CSVEVSNYGYTF.